This TCR beta chain was sequenced for a study of cytomegalovirus exposure and HLA in healthy donors. The wider study: About 179 million T cells yielded more than 90 million unique TCR beta sequences in earlier analysis. Notes on the study in general: About 87% or about 30% of the time was how often most TCR beta V segments were productive, according to an earlier analysis.

The PCR used 60 Vbeta and 13 Jbeta primers. Measured with immunoSEQ multiplex PCR; TCRdb has only the in-frame clones, and not every one. The table has around 150,000 clones, 65% to 85% seen once; the top ten hold roughly 3.4%. On this clone: Its antigen is unknown.

At sampling all donors were nominally healthy, likely with unrecorded immune exposures. V was trimmed by 5 bases and J by 0 bases, leaving 17 bases between them. This CDR3 has 16 amino acids. The germline V gene has CDR1 LNHDA and CDR2 SQIVND (reference sequence). Sequenced: PBMCs. The clonotype was recovered from a male donor in good health and CMV-seronegative. The chain carries TRBV19 and TRBJ2-7, with TRBD2 as a possible D gene (5 bases). The CDR3 DNA sequence: TGTGCCAGTAGTCCCGCGGGTTGGCTAAGCTCCTACGAGCAGTACTTC. This translates into CASSPAGWLSSYEQYF.